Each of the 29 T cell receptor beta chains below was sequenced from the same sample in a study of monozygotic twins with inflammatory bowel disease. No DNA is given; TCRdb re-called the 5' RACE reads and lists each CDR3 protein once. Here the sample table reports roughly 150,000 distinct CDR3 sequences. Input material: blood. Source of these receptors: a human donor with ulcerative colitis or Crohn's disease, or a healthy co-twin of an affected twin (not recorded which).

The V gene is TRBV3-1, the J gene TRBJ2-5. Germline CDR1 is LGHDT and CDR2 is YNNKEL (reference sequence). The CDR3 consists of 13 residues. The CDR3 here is CASTYFASESQYF.

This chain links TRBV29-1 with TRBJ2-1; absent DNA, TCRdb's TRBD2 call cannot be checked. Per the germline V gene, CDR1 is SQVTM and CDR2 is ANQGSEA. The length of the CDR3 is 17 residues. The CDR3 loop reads CSVEDPAGTSYYNEQFF.

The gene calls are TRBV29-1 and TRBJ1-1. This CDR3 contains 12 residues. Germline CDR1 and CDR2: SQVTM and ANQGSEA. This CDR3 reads CSVDMQNTEAFF.

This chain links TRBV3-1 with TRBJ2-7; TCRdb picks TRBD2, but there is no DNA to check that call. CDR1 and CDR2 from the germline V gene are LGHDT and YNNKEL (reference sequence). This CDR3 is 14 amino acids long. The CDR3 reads CASRDGRVWDEQYF.

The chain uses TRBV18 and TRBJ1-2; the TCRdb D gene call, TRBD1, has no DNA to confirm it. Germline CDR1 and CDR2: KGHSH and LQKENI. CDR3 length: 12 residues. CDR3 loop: CASSPGDYGYTF.

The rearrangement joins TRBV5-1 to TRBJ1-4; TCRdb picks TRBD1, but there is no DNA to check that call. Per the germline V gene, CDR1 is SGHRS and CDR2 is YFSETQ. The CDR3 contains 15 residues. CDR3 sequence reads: CASSLERGKNEKLFF.

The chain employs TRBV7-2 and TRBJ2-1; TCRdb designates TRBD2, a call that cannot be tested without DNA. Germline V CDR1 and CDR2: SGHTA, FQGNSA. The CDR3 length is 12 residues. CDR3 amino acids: CASSWGLAEQFF.

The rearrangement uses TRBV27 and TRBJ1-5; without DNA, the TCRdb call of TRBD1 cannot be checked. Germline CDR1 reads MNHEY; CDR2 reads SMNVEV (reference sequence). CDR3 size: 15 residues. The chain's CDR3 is CASSPDRASNQPQHF.

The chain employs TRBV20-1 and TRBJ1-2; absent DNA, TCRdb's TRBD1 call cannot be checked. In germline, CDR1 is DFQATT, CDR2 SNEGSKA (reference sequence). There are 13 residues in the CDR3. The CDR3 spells CSARQATGRGYTF.

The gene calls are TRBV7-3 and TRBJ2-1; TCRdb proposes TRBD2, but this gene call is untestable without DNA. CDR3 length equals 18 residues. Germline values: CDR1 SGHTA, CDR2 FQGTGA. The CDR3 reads CASSPTPSGRALYNEQFF.

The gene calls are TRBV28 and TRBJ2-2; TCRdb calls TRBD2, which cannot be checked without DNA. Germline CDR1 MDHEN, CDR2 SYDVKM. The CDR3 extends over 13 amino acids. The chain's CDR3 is CASWEGYNGELFF.

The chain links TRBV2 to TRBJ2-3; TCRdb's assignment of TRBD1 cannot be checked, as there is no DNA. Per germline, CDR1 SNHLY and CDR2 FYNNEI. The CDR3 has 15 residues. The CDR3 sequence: CASSTMGDSTDTQYF. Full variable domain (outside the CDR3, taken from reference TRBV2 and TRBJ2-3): EPEVTQTPSHQVTQMGQEVILRCVPISNHLYFYWYRQILGQKVEFLVSFYNNEISEKSEIFDDQFSVERPDGSNFTLKIRSTKLEDSAMYFCASSTMGDSTDTQYFGPGTRLTVL.

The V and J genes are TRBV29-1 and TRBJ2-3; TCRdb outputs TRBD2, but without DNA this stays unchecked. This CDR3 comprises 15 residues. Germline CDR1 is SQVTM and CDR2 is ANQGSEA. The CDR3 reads CSVVRLAGGSDTQYF.

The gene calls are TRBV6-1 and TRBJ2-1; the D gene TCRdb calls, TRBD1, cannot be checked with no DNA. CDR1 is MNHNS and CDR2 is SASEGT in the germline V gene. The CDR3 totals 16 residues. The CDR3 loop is CASSRQLGTDYNEQFF.

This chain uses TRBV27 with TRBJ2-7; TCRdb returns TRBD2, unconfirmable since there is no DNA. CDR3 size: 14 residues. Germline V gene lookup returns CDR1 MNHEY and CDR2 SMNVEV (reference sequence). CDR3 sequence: CASSPIVSGNEQYF.

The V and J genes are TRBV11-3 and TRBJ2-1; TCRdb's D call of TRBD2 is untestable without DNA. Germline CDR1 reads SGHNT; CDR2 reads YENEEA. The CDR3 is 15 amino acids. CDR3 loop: CASSLSSGTYNEQFF.

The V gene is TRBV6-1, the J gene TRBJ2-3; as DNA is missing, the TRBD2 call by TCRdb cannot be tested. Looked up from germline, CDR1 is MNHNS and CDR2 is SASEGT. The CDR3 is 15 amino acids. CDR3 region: CASGSSGKFADTQYF.

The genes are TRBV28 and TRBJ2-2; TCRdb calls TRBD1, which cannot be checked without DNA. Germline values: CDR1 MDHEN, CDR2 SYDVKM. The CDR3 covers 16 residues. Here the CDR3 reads CASCPTGTGAVGELFF.

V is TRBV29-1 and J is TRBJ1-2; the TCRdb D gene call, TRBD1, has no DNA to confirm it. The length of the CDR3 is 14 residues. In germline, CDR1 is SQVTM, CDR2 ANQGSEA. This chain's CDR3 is CSDRQSPPNYGYTF.

The CDR3 loop is CASSGTGAHNQPQHF. This chain uses TRBV27 with TRBJ1-5; TCRdb's D gene call, TRBD1, goes unchecked for lack of DNA. The CDR3 loop spans 15 amino acids. CDR1 is MNHEY and CDR2 is SMNVEV in the germline V gene (reference sequence).

The CDR3 here is CATSEGTVGQPQHF. The chain has TRBV24-1 and TRBJ1-5; TCRdb picks TRBD1, but there is no DNA to check that call. Germline CDR1 reads KGHDR; CDR2 reads SFDVKD. This CDR3 is built from 14 residues.

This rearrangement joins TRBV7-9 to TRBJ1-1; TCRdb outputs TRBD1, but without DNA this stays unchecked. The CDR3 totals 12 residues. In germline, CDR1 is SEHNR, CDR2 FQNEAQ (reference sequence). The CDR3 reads CASSTDRGGAFF.

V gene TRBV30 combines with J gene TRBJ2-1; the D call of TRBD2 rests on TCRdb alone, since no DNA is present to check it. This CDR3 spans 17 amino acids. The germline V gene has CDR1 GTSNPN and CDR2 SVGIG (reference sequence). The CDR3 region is CAWSVSGLAGWHDEQFF.

The CDR3: CASSEAGLGSSEQYF. The chain is built from TRBV6-1 and TRBJ2-7; the D call from TCRdb, TRBD2, cannot be confirmed without DNA. This CDR3 has 15 residues. Germline values: CDR1 MNHNS, CDR2 SASEGT.

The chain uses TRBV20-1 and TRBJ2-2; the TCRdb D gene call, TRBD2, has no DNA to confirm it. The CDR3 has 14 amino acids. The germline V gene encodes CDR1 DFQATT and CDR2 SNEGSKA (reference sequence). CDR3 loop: CSAFSGGVSGELFF.

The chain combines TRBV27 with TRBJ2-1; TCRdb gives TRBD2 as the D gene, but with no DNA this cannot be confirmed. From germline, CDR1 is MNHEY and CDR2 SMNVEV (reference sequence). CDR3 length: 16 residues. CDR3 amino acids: CASSFKSLEEDNEQFF.

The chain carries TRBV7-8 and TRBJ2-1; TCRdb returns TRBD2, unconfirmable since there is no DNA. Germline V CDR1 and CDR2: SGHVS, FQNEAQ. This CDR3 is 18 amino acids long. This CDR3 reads CASSLGVGLAGDRNEQFF.

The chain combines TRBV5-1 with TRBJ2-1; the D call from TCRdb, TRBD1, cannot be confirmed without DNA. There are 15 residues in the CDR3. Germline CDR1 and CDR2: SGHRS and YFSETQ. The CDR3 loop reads CASSVMGQGNNEQFF.

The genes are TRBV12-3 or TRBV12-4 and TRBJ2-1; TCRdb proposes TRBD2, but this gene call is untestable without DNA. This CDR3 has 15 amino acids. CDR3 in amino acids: CASSLGSSGRNEQFF.